These 7 T cell receptor beta chains originate from one sample sequenced in a study of blood T cell repertoires in COVID-19. Repertoires were generated with immunoSEQ multiplex PCR, while TCRdb's copy carries only in-frame clones and drops some. This sample has some 400,000 clones, with over 75% found just once. Sequencing was done on a sample of PBMCs or T cells enriched from blood (not recorded which). Receptors originate from a man under 40 who had recovered from COVID-19.

The chain links TRBV6-5 to TRBJ1-1; D is perhaps TRBD1 (6 bases). The germline V gene has CDR1 MNHEY and CDR2 SVGAGI. The CDR3 covers 13 residues. V was trimmed by 5 bases and J by 5 bases, leaving 12 bases between them. The CDR3: CASSQGFATEAFF. For the CDR3, the DNA is TGTGCCAGCAGTCAGGGGTTTGCGACTGAAGCTTTCTTT.

The J gene is TRBJ2-3, the V gene TRBV6-2 or TRBV6-3; 9 nucleotides match TRBD1. CDR1 and CDR2 (germline): MNHEY, SVGEGT. There are 15 residues in the CDR3. V was pared by 7 bases and J by 4 bases, with 9 bases of the junction left unmatched. The CDR3 here is CASTPWDRVSDTQYF. CDR3 DNA: TGTGCCAGCACCCCCTGGGACAGGGTGTCAGATACGCAGTATTTT.

V is TRBV3-1 (or the pseudogene TRBV3-2) and J is TRBJ2-2, with 9 bases identical to TRBD1. The CDR3 loop spans 17 amino acids. After removal of 6 bases from V and 7 bases from J, the junction contained 15 bases not matched to a gene. The germline gives CDR1 LGHDT, CDR2 YNNKEL (reference sequence). Written as DNA, the CDR3 is TGTGCCAGCAGACCCGGGACAGGGACGTTAACGGGCGGGGAGCTGTTTTTT. This sequence encodes CASRPGTGTLTGGELFF.

This clone appeared many times. The rearrangement uses TRBV9 and TRBJ2-2, with D uncertain. The germline CDR1 and CDR2 sequences are SGDLS and YYNGEE. The CDR3 is made up of 12 amino acids. Trimming shortened V by 5 bases and J by 4 bases, and 6 bases separated the two germline ends. The DNA of the CDR3 is TGTGCCAGCAGTGCCGGCACCGGGGAGCTGTTTTTT. Protein product: CASSAGTGELFF.

This clone came up once. The chain links TRBV10-3 to TRBJ1-2, with 7 bases fitting TRBD1. The CDR3 totals 11 residues. V dropped 9 bases and J dropped 4; count of bases not matched to a gene: 2. CDR1 and CDR2 (germline): ENHRY, SYGVKD. The CDR3 DNA reads TGTGCCATTTCAGGGGGCTATGGCTACACCTTC. Translated, it gives CAISGGYGYTF.

V and J are TRBV6-4 and TRBJ2-2; D unresolved. Trimming stripped 0 bases from V and 3 bases from J, with 5 bases between. Germline loops: CDR1 MRHNA, CDR2 SNTAGT. The CDR3 consists of 14 residues. DNA of the CDR3: TGTGCCAGCAGTGACTCATCGGACACCGGGGAGCTGTTTTTT. Translation gives CASSDSSDTGELFF.

This rearrangement joins TRBV5-1 to TRBJ2-1, with TRBD1 matching over 9 bases. The length of the CDR3 is 18 residues. Trimming removed 2 bases from V and 3 bases from J; junction bases left unmatched: 12. Germline assignment: CDR1 SGHRS and CDR2 YFSETQ. The CDR3 loop reads CASSFTPGQGNFYNEQFF. The CDR3 DNA is TGCGCCAGCAGCTTTACTCCGGGACAGGGAAATTTCTACAATGAGCAGTTCTTC.